Given below is one TCR beta chain in context. The antigen is undetermined. The sample has other DNA sequences that encode this CDR3 too. This sample was taken from a study of cytomegalovirus exposure and HLA in healthy donors. General study points: Researchers reported from a later analysis that most CMV-associated TCR beta chains appeared HLA-restricted.

The V and J ends lost 5 bases and 0 bases respectively, with 4 bases between them. CDR1 is MNHEY and CDR2 is SMNVEV in the germline V gene (reference sequence). The CDR3 contains 12 residues. It was with 60 Vbeta and 13 Jbeta primers that the PCR ran. Libraries were prepared by immunoSEQ multiplex PCR; TCRdb keeps only in-frame clonotypes and omits some of them. This table holds under 150,000 clones, about 80% found once. This sequence originates from a middle-aged woman in good health and CMV-seronegative. The sample taken for sequencing was PBMCs. The V call is TRBV27, the J call TRBJ1-1; D is unclear. The CDR3 reads CASSRVNTEAFF. The DNA of the CDR3 is TGTGCCAGCAGTAGAGTGAACACTGAAGCTTTCTTT.